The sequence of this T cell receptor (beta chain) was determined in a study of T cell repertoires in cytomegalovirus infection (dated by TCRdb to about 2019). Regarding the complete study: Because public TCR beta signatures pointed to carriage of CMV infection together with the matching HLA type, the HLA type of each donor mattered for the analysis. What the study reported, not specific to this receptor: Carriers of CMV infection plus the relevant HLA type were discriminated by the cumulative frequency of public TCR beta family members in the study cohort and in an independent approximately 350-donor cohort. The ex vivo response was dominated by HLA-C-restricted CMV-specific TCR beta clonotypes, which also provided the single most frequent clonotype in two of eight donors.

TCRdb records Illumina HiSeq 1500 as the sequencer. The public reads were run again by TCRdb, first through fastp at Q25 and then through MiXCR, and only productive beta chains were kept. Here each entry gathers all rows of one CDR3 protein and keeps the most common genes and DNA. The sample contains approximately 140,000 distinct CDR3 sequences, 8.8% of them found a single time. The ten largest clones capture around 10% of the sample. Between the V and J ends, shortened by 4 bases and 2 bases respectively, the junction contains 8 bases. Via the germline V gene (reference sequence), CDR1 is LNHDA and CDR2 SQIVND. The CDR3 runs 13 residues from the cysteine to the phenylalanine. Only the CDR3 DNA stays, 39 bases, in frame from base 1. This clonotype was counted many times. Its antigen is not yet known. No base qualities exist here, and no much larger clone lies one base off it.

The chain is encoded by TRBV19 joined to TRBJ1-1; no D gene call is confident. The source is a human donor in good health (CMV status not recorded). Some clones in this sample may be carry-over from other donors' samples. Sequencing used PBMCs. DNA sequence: TGTGCCAGTAGTAACAGCGTAAACACTGAAGCTTTCTTT. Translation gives CASSNSVNTEAFF.